These 26 T cell receptor beta chains were all obtained from the same sample, sequenced in a study of T cells in Graves' hyperthyroidism and ophthalmopathy. RNA transcripts provided the source from which TCR beta CDR3 regions were amplified. HTBI primers drove first-round RT-PCR of the TCR CDR3. TCRdb redid the calling of the multiplex PCR reads with MiXCR, one entry per CDR3 protein. The sample holds 650,000 to 800,000 distinct CDR3 sequences, approximately 42% seen once. The sequenced sample was peripheral blood or thyroid tissue (not recorded which). Receptors originate from an adult man with Graves' disease, either hyperthyroidism or ophthalmopathy (not recorded which).

The V call is TRBV4-1, the J call TRBJ1-2; the D gene is possibly TRBD1 (6 bases). The CDR3 sequence is 14 residues long. Germline assignment: CDR1 MGHRA and CDR2 YSYEKL. The V and J ends lost 0 bases and 8 bases respectively, with 13 bases between them. The CDR3 bases are TGCGCCAGCAGCCAAGATCGAAACAGGGACGGCTACACCTTC. Translated, it gives CASSQDRNRDGYTF.

The V and J genes are TRBV6-6 and TRBJ2-7; D ambiguous. The CDR3 has 15 amino acids. The germline CDR1 and CDR2 sequences are MNHNY and SVGAGI (reference sequence). Trimming left V 6 bases short and J 1 base short, with 16 bases between. The CDR3 DNA reads TGTGCCAGCAGGGCGAGTAGGCTCGGTTCCTACGAGCAGTACTTC. It yields the protein CASRASRLGSYEQYF.

A word on this clonotype: With a much larger clone just one base away, this may be a read error. The chain is built from TRBV9 and TRBJ1-6; D possibly corresponds to TRBD1 (5 bases). Trimming took 2 bases from V and 9 from J, leaving 15 bases between them. CDR1 is SGDLS, CDR2 YYNGEE, per germline. The CDR3 length is 15 residues. CDR3: CASSVRESGTSPLHF. CDR3 bases: TGTGCCAGCAGCGTCAGGGAAAGTGGAACTTCACCCCTCCACTTT.

The chain combines TRBV27 with TRBJ1-5, with a tentative D call TRBD1 (5 bases). The germline gives CDR1 MNHEY, CDR2 SMNVEV (reference sequence). V was trimmed by 0 bases and J by 4 bases, leaving 10 bases between them. The CDR3 is made up of 15 amino acids. Written as DNA, the CDR3 is TGTGCCAGCAGTTTATCGGGGCCAGGGAATCAGCCCCAGCATTTT. Translation: CASSLSGPGNQPQHF.

This clonotype occurred a few times. The chain carries TRBV29-1 and TRBJ2-7; 10 bases fit TRBD1. The CDR3 contains 13 residues. Germline lookup yields CDR1 SQVTM and CDR2 ANQGSEA. The trim removed 5 bases at V and 7 bases at J, leaving 8 bases unmatched. The CDR3: CSVYRQGAVEQYF. The CDR3, as DNA: TGCAGCGTTTATAGACAGGGGGCCGTTGAGCAGTACTTC.

A remark on this clonotype: One junction end does not reproduce the germline sequence, and a read error may be involved. This sequence joins TRBV7-6 and TRBJ2-6; TRBD2 might be the D (7 bases). CDR3 length: 13 amino acids. Germline loops: CDR1 SGHVS, CDR2 FNYEAQ. The CDR3 here is CASRGEGERTEAF. The CDR3 DNA sequence: TGTGCCAGCAGGGGGGAGGGGGAGAGAACTGAAGCTTTC.

The table lists this clonotype with many counts. The chain has TRBV6-6 and TRBJ1-6; D unresolved. V was cut by 2 bases and J by 4 bases, with 12 bases left in between. CDR1 is MNHNY, CDR2 SVGAGI, per germline (reference sequence). The CDR3 covers 16 residues. The CDR3 region is CASSYKYSGYNSPLHF. The CDR3 DNA reads TGTGCCAGCAGTTACAAATACAGTGGATATAATTCACCCCTCCACTTT.

The CDR3 region is CASSEYPLGVGTSGSFSYEQYF. For the CDR3, the DNA is TGTGCCAGCAGCGAATATCCGCTCGGGGTTGGGACTAGCGGGAGCTTCTCCTACGAGCAGTACTTC. The gene calls are TRBV11-1 and TRBJ2-7; 14 bases align to TRBD2. Germline CDR1 is SGHAT and CDR2 is FQDESV (reference sequence). This CDR3 is built from 22 residues. The V gene end was trimmed by 5 bases and the J gene end by 0 bases; junction bases not matched to a gene: 21.

The chain joins TRBV7-2 to TRBJ1-4; D unclear. From germline, CDR1 is SGHTA and CDR2 FQGNSA. The CDR3 is made up of 16 amino acids. The V end lost 8 bases, the J end lost 1 base, and 17 bases lay between the germline ends. The CDR3 spells CASASSERGTNEKLFF. In DNA form, the CDR3 reads TGTGCCAGCGCCAGCTCCGAGCGGGGAACTAATGAAAAACTGTTTTTT.

This clonotype was detected only a few times. The chain recombines TRBV7-9 with TRBJ2-6; D remains unclear. Germline V gives CDR1 SEHNR, CDR2 FQNEAQ (reference sequence). The CDR3 has 16 amino acids. Trimming shortened V by 3 bases and J by 0 bases, and 9 bases separated the two germline ends. CDR3 bases: TGTGCCAGCAGCTTGGGGTTGATCTCTGGGGCCAACGTCCTGACTTTC. This codes for CASSLGLISGANVLTF.

This clonotype has a handful of counts. The rearrangement joins TRBV24-1 to TRBJ1-2; 11 bases fit TRBD1. CDR3 length: 12 amino acids. Unmatched junction bases numbered 0, after V lost 9 bases and J lost 4 bases. Germline CDR1 reads KGHDR; CDR2 reads SFDVKD. CDR3 sequence: CATGTGGYGYTF. CDR3 DNA sequence: TGTGCCACCGGGACAGGGGGCTATGGCTACACCTTC.

This clonotype has ten or more counts. This rearrangement joins TRBV25-1 to TRBJ1-1; D is possibly TRBD1 (5 bases). With 4 bases removed from V and 4 bases from J, the gap between germline ends came to 16 bases. The germline gives CDR1 MGHDK, CDR2 SYGVNS. The CDR3 has 15 amino acids. The DNA of the CDR3 is TGTGCCAGCAGTGGCCAGGGAAGAGAACGCACTGAAGCTTTCTTT. Translated, it gives CASSGQGRERTEAFF.

This clonotype was counted once. Possible read error: a much larger clone is one base away. This rearrangement joins TRBV19 to TRBJ1-5, with TRBD1 as a possible D gene (5 bases). The CDR3 consists of 15 residues. CDR1 is LNHDA, CDR2 SQIVND, per germline (reference sequence). This CDR3 is CASEKGRVNNQLQHF. As DNA, the CDR3 is TGTGCCTCAGAGAAGGGCAGGGTGAACAATCAGCTCCAGCATTTT.

The chain has TRBV7-9 and TRBJ1-1; D not certain. In germline, CDR1 is SEHNR, CDR2 FQNEAQ (reference sequence). Trimming took 0 bases from V and 4 from J, leaving 12 bases between them. The CDR3 has 15 residues. For the CDR3, the DNA is TGTGCCAGCAGCTTAGCAGGGAACTTGAGCACTGAAGCTTTCTTT. It is translated as CASSLAGNLSTEAFF.

This clonotype has a count of ten or more. This chain links TRBV2 with TRBJ2-7; D might be TRBD1 (6 bases). The V end lost 8 bases, the J end lost 2 bases, and 10 bases lay between the germline ends. Germline V gene lookup returns CDR1 SNHLY and CDR2 FYNNEI. The CDR3 consists of 12 residues. CDR3 loop: CASGTSTYEQYF. The CDR3 DNA is TGTGCCAGCGGGACAAGCACCTACGAGCAGTACTTC.

The chain carries TRBV6-5 and TRBJ1-4; 9 nucleotides agree with TRBD1. V shed 4 bases and J 2 bases; nucleotides not matched to a gene: 2. The CDR3 covers 15 residues. The germline V gene encodes CDR1 MNHEY and CDR2 SVGAGI. CDR3 bases: TGTGCCAGCAGTTCGGGACAGGGCACTAATGAAAAACTGTTTTTT. Amino acid sequence: CASSSGQGTNEKLFF.

This clonotype was picked up many times. CDR3 in amino acids: CASSLAPDHEQYF. The CDR3 bases are TGTGCCAGCAGCTTAGCCCCGGACCACGAGCAGTACTTC. V is TRBV7-6 and J is TRBJ2-7, with D hard to call. Trimming stripped 0 bases from V and 5 bases from J, with 8 bases between. The CDR3 spans 13 residues. Germline loops: CDR1 SGHVS, CDR2 FNYEAQ. The whole variable domain, remainder taken from reference TRBV7-6 and TRBJ2-7, is GAGVSQSPRYKVTKRGQDVALRCDPISGHVSLYWYRQALGQGPEFLTYFNYEAQQDKSGLPNDRFSAERPEGSISTLTIQRTEQRDSAMYRCASSLAPDHEQYFGPGTRLTVT.

This clonotype has a handful of counts. The chain combines TRBV5-1 with TRBJ1-1; tentatively, D is TRBD1 (5 bases). The germline V gene encodes CDR1 SGHRS and CDR2 YFSETQ. This CDR3 has 14 residues. V dropped 6 bases and J dropped 5 bases, with 17 bases sitting between them. CDR3 sequence: CASNALPGRTEAFF. Here the CDR3 DNA reads TGCGCCAGCAACGCCCTACCAGGGCGGACTGAAGCTTTCTTT.

This clonotype occurred a few times. J is TRBJ2-7 and V is TRBV6-5; 13 positions match TRBD2. The J call could be wrong; TRBJ2-5 is a better fit for the DNA end. The CDR3 has 18 residues. Germline assignment: CDR1 MNHEY and CDR2 SVGAGI. The CDR3 DNA sequence: TGTGCCAGCAGTTACGCCACTAGCGGGGGGGCCAGGCAAGAGACCCAGTACTTC. Amino acids: CASSYATSGGARQETQYF.

As to this clonotype: A much bigger clone sits one base away, suggesting this may be a read error. The chain links TRBV2 to TRBJ2-7; 9 positions match TRBD2. The germline V gene has CDR1 SNHLY and CDR2 FYNNEI. V gave up 5 bases and J gave up 5 bases; unmatched junction bases: 7. The CDR3 length is 14 residues. CDR3 residues: CASSSSGSSHEQYF. The CDR3 nucleotides are TGTGCCAGCAGTAGTAGCGGGAGTAGCCACGAGCAGTACTTC.

Concerning this clonotype itself: At one end the junction does not follow the germline gene, possibly because of a read error. V and J are TRBV6-5 and TRBJ1-4; perhaps TRBD1 as D (5 bases). The germline V gene encodes CDR1 MNHEY and CDR2 SVGAGI. This CDR3 contains 17 residues. Written as DNA, the CDR3 is TGTGCCATCAGTTACTCCCCCCGGGACGCTTATAATGAAAAACTGTTTTTT. Translated, it gives CAISYSPRDAYNEKLFF.

A word on this clonotype: Because it lacks the conserved phenylalanine or tryptophan at the end, this CDR3 is likely a read error. The rearrangement links TRBV7-8 to TRBJ2-5; D is uncertain. Between the trimmed V and J ends, which lost 2 bases and 2 bases, there was a span of 6 bases. The V gene's germline CDR1 is SGHVS and CDR2 FQNEAQ. The CDR3 loop spans 13 amino acids. The CDR3 sequence is CASSLPEQETQYL. DNA for the CDR3: TGTGCCAGCAGCTTACCAGAACAAGAGACCCAGTACCTC.

This chain joins TRBV5-4 and TRBJ2-5; a possible D gene is TRBD1 (8 bases). V was pared by 4 bases and J by 5 bases, with 27 bases between. Germline V gives CDR1 SGHNT, CDR2 YYREEE (reference sequence). This CDR3 is 18 amino acids long. DNA of the CDR3: TGTGCCAGCAGCCAACCTCGGACAGGGAGGGCTGTCAAGGAGACCCAGTACTTC. Its protein product is CASSQPRTGRAVKETQYF.

This clonotype came up many times. J is TRBJ1-1 and V is TRBV7-8, with D perhaps matching TRBD1 (5 bases). The length of the CDR3 is 16 residues. Germline V gives CDR1 SGHVS, CDR2 FQNEAQ. Trimming took 1 base from V and 0 from J, leaving 12 bases between them. The CDR3 spells CASSLGSRVVNTEAFF. CDR3 DNA sequence: TGTGCCAGCAGCTTAGGAAGCAGGGTGGTGAACACTGAAGCTTTCTTT.

The chain uses TRBV7-3 and TRBJ1-1, with D unclear. Germline V gives CDR1 SGHTA, CDR2 FQGTGA. The CDR3 length is 18 residues. Trimming removed 5 bases at V and 4 bases at J, with 26 bases between. The CDR3 DNA sequence: TGTGCCAGCAGCACACATCCTCCCGGGGTTAACATTATCACTGAAGCTTTCTTT. This gives the protein CASSTHPPGVNIITEAFF.

This clonotype was seen a few times. The V gene is TRBV9, the J gene TRBJ1-5; no reliable D call. This CDR3 has 15 residues. Germline values: CDR1 SGDLS, CDR2 YYNGEE. Trimming pared 4 bases from V and 1 base from J, leaving 12 bases between. The CDR3 loop is CASSSTPGSNQPQHF. The CDR3 DNA follows: TGTGCCAGCAGCTCCACACCCGGGAGCAATCAGCCCCAGCATTTT.